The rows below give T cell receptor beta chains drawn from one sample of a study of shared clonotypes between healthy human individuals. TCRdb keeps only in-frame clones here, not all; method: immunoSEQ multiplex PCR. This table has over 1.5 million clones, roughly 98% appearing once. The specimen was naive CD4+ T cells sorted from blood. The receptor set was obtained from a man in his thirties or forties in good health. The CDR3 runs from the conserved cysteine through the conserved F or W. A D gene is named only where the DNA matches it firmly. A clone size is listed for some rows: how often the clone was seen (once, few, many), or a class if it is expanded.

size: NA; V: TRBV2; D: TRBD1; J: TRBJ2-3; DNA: TGTGCCAGCAGTGGGGACAGAACAGATACGCAGTATTTT; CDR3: CASSGDRTDTQYF
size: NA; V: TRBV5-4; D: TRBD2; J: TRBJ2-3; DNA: TGTGCCAGCAGCTTGGGAAAGTCGGGAGGGGGTACGCAGTATTTT; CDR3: CASSLGKSGGGTQYF
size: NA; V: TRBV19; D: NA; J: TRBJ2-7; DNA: TGTGCCAGTAGTATGGACGGGGGCGGGACCCACGAGCAGTACTTC; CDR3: CASSMDGGGTHEQYF
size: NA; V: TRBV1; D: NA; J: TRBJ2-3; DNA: TGCACCAGCAGCCAGCGGGCGGGGGCGAGCACAGATACGCAGTATTTT; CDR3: CTSSQRAGASTDTQYF
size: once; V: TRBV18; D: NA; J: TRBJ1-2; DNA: TGTGCCAGCTCACCACCGATTAGGGTTGAAGGCTACACCTTC; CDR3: CASSPPIRVEGYTF
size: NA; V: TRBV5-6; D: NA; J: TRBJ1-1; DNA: TGTGCCAGCAGGGGGTTATTGGGTAGGAGGAGTGAAGCTTTCTTT; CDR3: CASRGLLGRRSEAFF
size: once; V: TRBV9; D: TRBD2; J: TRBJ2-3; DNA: TGTGCCAGCAGCGTAGCACCAGCGGGAGGAGATAGCACAGATACGCAGTATTTT; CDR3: CASSVAPAGGDSTDTQYF
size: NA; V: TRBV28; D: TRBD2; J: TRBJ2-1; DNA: TGTGCCAGCAGTTACCAGGGACTAGCGGGAGATGCAAGTGAGCAGTTCTTC; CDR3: CASSYQGLAGDASEQFF
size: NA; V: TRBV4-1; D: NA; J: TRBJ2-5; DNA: TGCGCCAGCAGCCAAGTATCAGGGATGGGTCCTTCGGAGACCCAGTACTTC; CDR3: CASSQVSGMGPSETQYF
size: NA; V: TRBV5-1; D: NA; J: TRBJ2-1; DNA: TGCGCCAGCAGCTTCTCGGCGGGGATGAACAATGAGCAGTTCTTC; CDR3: CASSFSAGMNNEQFF
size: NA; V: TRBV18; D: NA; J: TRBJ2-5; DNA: TGTGCCAGCTCACCCGAAGAGACCCAGTACTTC; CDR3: CASSPEETQYF
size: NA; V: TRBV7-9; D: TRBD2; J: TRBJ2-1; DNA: TGTGCCAGCAGTCGACTAGCGGGAGAGGTTAATGAGCAGTTCTTC; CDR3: CASSRLAGEVNEQFF
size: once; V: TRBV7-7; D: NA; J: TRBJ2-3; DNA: TGTGCTAGCAGCTTATCTCCTCTTGGTAGAGATACGCAGTATTTT; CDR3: CASSLSPLGRDTQYF
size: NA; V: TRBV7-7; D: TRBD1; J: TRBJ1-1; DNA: TGTGCTAGCAGCCCCCCTCAGGGGGGAAACACTGAAGCTTTCTTT; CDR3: CASSPPQGGNTEAFF
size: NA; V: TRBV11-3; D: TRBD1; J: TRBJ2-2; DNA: TGTGCCAGCAGCTTTCGCGCAGGGGGTACCGGGGAGCTGTTTTTT; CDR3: CASSFRAGGTGELFF
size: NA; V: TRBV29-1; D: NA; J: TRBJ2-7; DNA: TGCAGCGTTGAACGAGGGGCAGACGAGCAGTACTTC; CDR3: CSVERGADEQYF
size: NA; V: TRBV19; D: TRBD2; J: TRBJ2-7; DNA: TGTGCCAGTAGTAGGGACACGTCGGGGGGGGCCGAGCAGTACTTC; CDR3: CASSRDTSGGAEQYF
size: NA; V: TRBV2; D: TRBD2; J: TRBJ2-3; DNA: TGTGCCAGCAGCCCCGGACTAGCGGGAGGGCAAGATACGCAGTATTTT; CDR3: CASSPGLAGGQDTQYF
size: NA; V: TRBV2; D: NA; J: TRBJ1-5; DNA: TGTGCCAGCAGTGACCGGGACATGGGGCTTGGGCCCCAGCATTTT; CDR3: CASSDRDMGLGPQHF
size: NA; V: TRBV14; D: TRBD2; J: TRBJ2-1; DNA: TGTGCCAGCAGCCAAGGCGTTAGCGGGAGCTACAATGAGCAGTTCTTC; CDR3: CASSQGVSGSYNEQFF
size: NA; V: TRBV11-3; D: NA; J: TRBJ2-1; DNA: TGTGCCAGCAGCTTAGTTTCAGGGGGGTACAATGAGCAGTTCTTC; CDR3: CASSLVSGGYNEQFF
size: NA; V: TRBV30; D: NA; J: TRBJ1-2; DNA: TGTGCCTGGAGTGTACTGGGAGGAGGCTATGGCTACACCTTC; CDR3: CAWSVLGGGYGYTF
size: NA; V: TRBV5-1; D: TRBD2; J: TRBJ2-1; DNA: TGCGCCAGCAGCTCGGGACTAGCGGGAGCCCATGAGCAGTTCTTC; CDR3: CASSSGLAGAHEQFF
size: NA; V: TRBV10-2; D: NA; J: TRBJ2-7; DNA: TGCGCCAGCAGTGAGTCTGCGGACGGATACGAGCAGTACTTC; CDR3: CASSESADGYEQYF
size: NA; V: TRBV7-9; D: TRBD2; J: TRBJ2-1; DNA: TGTGCCAGCAGCTCAGAAGCGGGACCTCACTACAATGAGCAGTTCTTC; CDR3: CASSSEAGPHYNEQFF
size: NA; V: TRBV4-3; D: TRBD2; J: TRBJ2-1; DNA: TGCGCCAGCAGCCAAGATAGAGGACTAGGCTTGTTCTTC; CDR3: CASSQDRGLGLFF
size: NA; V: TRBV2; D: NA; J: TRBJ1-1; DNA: TGTGCCAGCATCGAGATCGGGGGCCACACTGAAGCTTTCTTT; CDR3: CASIEIGGHTEAFF
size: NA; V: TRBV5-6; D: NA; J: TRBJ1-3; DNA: TGTGCCAGCAGCTTACCGGGACTCTCCATATATTTT; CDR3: CASSLPGLSIYF
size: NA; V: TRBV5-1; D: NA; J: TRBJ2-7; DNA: TGCGCCAGCAGCTTGGCAGGGACGAGGGAGCAGTACTTC; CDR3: CASSLAGTREQYF
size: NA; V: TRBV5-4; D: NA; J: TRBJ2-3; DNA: TGTGCCAGCAGCTCGGTATTTAGCGGATCTAGCACAGATACGCAGTATTTT; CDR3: CASSSVFSGSSTDTQYF
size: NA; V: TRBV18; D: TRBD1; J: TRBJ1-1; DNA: TGTGCCAGCTCATCCGGGACAGGGGATTTTGAAGCTTTCTTT; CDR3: CASSSGTGDFEAFF
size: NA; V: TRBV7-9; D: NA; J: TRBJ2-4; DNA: TGTGCCAGCAGCTTAGGTCAGAATCAGTACTTC; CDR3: CASSLGQNQYF
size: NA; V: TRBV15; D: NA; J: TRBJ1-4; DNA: TGTGCCACCAGCACGGGGTCGGATGAAAAACTGTTTTTT; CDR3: CATSTGSDEKLFF
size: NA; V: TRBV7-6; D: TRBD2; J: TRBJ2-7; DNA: TGTGCCAGCAGCTTAGGCGCTAGCGGGAGTTACGAGCAGTACTTC; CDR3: CASSLGASGSYEQYF
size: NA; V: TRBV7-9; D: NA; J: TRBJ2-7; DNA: TGTGCCAGCAGCTTTGGGCTTTGGGCAGGGGGGACCTCCGAGCAGTACTTC; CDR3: CASSFGLWAGGTSEQYF
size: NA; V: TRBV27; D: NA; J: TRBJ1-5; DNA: TGTGCCAGCAGTTTCTTGAATCAGCCCCAGCATTTT; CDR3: CASSFLNQPQHF
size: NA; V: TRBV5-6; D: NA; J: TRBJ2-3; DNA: TGTGCCAGCAGCGAGTCCTGGGCCCGCACAGATACGCAGTATTTT; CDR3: CASSESWARTDTQYF
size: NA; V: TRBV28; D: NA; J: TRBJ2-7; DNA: TGTGCCTCTCAGTCCGGGTCGCACGAGCAGTACTTC; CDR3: CASQSGSHEQYF
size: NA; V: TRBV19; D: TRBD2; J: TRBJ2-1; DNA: TGTGCCAGTAGTCCGGGACTATACAATGAGCAGTTCTTC; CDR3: CASSPGLYNEQFF
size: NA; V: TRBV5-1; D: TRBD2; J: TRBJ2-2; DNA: TGCGCCAGCAGCAGACTAGCGGGAGTTGCGAACACCGGGGAGCTGTTTTTT; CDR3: CASSRLAGVANTGELFF
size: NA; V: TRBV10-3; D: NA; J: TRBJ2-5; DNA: TGTGCCATCAGTGAAGGGCCAGAAGAGACCCAGTACTTC; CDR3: CAISEGPEETQYF
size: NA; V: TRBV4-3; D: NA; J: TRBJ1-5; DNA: TGCGCCAGCAGCCAAGAGGCAGAATCGCCCCAGCATTTT; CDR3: CASSQEAESPQHF
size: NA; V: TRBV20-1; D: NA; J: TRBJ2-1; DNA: TGCAGTGGACTGTACAATGAGCAGTTCTTC; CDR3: CSGLYNEQFF
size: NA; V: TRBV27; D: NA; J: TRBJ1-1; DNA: TGTGCCAGCAGTTTAGGGGTCGATACTGAAGCTTTCTTT; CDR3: CASSLGVDTEAFF
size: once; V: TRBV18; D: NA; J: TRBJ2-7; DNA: TGTGCCAGCTCACCACCTTCGCGGCTCGAGCAGTACTTC; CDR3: CASSPPSRLEQYF
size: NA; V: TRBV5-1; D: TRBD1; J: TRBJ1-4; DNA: TGCGCCAGCAGCAGAGACAGGGGACAGGAAAAACTGTTTTTT; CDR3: CASSRDRGQEKLFF
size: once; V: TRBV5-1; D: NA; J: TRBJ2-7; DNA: TGCGCCAGCAGCCTCGGGACGCCGTCCTACGAGCAGTACTTC; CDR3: CASSLGTPSYEQYF
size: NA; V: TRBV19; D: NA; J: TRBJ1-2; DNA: TGTGCCAGTAGTATACAGGGTAACTATGGCTACACCTTC; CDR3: CASSIQGNYGYTF
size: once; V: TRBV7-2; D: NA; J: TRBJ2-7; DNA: TGTGCCAGCAGCTTCAGCAGGGACTCCTACGAGCAGTACTTC; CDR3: CASSFSRDSYEQYF
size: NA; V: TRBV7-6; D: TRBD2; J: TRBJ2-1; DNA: TGTGCCAGCAGCCTATCAGCTAGCGGTTACAATGAGCAGTTCTTC; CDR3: CASSLSASGYNEQFF
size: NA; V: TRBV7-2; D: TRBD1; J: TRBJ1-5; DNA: TGTGCCAGCAGCTTAGCGCCCGGACAGGGTTATCAGCCCCAGCATTTT; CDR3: CASSLAPGQGYQPQHF
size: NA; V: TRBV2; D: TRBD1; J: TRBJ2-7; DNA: TGTGCCAGCCAGAGGGACAGGGAATACGAGCAGTACTTC; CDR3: CASQRDREYEQYF
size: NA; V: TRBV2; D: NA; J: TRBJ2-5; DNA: TGTGCCAGCACCCGGACTTTAATAGAGACCCAGTACTTC; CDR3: CASTRTLIETQYF
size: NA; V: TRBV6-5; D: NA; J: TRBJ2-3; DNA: TGTGCCAGCAGCCGTTCTGGCAGGGCAGATACGCAGTATTTT; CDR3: CASSRSGRADTQYF
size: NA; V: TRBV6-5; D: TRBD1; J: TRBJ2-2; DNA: TGTGCCAGCAGTTACCTCGGGACAGGGTTAACCGGGGAGCTGTTTTTT; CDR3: CASSYLGTGLTGELFF
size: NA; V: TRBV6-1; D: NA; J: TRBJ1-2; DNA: TGTGCCAGCAGTGTACCGAACATTGCCTATGGCTACACCTTC; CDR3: CASSVPNIAYGYTF
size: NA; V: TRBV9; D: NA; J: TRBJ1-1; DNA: TGTGCCAGCAGCGTAGCGAACAAAGGCACTGAAGCTTTCTTT; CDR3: CASSVANKGTEAFF